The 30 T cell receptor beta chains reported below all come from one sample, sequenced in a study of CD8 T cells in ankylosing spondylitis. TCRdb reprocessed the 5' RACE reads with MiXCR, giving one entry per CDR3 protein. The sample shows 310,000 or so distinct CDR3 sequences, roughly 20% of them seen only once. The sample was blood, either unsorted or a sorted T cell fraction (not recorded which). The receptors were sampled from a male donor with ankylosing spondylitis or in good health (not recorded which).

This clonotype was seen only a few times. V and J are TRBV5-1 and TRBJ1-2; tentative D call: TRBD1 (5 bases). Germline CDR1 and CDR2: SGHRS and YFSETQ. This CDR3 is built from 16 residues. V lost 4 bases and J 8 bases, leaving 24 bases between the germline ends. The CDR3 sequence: CASSRDKSDSPGGYTF. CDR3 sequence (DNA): TGCGCCAGCAGCCGTGACAAATCAGACAGCCCGGGAGGCTACACCTTC.

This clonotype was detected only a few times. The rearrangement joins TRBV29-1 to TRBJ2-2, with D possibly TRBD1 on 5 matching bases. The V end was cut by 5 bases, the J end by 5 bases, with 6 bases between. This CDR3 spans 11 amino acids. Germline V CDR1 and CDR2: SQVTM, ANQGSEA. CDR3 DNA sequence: TGCAGCGTTAAGGGGACCGGGGAGCTGTTTTTT. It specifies CSVKGTGELFF.

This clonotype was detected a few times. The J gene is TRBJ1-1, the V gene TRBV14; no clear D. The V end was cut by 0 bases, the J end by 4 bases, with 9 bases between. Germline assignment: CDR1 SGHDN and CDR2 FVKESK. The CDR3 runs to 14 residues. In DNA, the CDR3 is TGTGCCAGCAGCCAAGATCTGGGTAGCACTGAAGCTTTCTTT. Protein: CASSQDLGSTEAFF.

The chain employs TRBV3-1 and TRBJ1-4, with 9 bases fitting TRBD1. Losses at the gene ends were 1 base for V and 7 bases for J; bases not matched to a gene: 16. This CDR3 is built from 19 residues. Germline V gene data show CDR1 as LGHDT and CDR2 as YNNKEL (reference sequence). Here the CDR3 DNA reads TGTGCCAGCAGCCAAGGCAGAAAGACGTGGGGACAGGGTGGTGAAAAACTGTTTTTT. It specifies CASSQGRKTWGQGGEKLFF.

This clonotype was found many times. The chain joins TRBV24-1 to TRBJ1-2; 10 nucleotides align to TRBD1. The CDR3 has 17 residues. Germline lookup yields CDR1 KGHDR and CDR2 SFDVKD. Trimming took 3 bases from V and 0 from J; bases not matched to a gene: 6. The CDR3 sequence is CATSDKDRGTPNYGYTF. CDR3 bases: TGTGCCACCAGTGATAAGGACAGGGGGACGCCTAACTATGGCTACACCTTC.

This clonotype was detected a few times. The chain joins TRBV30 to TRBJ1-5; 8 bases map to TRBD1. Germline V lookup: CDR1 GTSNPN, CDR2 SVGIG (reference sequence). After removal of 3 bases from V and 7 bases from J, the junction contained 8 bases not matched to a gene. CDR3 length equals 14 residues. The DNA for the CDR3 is TGTGCCTGGAGGGAGACAGGGGTCATGCAGCCCCAGCATTTT. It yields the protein CAWRETGVMQPQHF.

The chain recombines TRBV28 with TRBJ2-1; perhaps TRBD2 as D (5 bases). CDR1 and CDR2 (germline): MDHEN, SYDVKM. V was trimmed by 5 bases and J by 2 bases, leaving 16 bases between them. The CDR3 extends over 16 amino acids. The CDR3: CASSTFLGVPYNEQFF. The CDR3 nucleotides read TGTGCCAGCAGTACTTTCTTGGGAGTCCCCTACAATGAGCAGTTCTTC.

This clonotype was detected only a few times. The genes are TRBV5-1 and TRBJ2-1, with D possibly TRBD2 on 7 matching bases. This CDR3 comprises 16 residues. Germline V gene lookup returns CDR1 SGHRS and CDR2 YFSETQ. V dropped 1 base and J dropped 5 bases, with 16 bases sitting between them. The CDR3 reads CASSLLWGGQDNEQFF. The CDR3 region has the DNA TGCGCCAGCAGCTTGTTGTGGGGGGGCCAGGACAATGAGCAGTTCTTC.

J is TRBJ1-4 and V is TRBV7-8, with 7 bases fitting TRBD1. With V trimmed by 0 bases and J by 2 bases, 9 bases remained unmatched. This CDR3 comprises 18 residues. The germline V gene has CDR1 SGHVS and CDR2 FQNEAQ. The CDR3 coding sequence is TGTGCCAGCAGCTTAGCCCAGGGACAGATTCTTACTAATGAAAAACTGTTTTTT. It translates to CASSLAQGQILTNEKLFF.

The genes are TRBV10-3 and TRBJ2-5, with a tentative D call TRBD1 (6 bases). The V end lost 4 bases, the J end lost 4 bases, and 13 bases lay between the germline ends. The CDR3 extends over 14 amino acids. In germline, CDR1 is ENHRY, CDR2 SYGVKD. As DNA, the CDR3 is TGTGCCATCAGTGGATCAACAGGGAGAGAGACCCAGTACTTC. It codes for CAISGSTGRETQYF.

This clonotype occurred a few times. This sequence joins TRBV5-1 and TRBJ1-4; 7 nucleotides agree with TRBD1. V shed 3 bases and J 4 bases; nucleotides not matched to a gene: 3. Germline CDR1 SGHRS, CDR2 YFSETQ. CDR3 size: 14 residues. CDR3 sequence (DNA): TGCGCCAGCAGCTCGACAGGGCTTAATGAAAAACTGTTTTTT. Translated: CASSSTGLNEKLFF.

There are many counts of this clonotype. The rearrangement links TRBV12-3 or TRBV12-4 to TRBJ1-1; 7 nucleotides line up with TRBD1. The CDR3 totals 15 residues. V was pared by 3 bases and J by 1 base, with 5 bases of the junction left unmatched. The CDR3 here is CASSFTGARNTEAFF. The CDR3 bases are TGTGCCAGCAGTTTTACAGGGGCCAGGAACACTGAAGCTTTCTTT.

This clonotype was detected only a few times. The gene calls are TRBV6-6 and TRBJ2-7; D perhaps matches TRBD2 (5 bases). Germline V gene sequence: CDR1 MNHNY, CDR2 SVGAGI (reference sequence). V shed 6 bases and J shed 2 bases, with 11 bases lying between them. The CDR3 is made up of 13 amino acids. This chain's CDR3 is CASRKTTTYEQYV. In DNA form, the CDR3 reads TGTGCCAGCAGAAAGACTACTACCTACGAGCAGTACGTC.

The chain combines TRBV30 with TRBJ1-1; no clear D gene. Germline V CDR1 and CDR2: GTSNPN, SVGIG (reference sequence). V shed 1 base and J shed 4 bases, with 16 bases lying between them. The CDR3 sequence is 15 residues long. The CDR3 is CAWSDVEISSTEAFF. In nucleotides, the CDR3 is TGTGCCTGGAGTGACGTGGAGATTTCGAGCACTGAAGCTTTCTTT.

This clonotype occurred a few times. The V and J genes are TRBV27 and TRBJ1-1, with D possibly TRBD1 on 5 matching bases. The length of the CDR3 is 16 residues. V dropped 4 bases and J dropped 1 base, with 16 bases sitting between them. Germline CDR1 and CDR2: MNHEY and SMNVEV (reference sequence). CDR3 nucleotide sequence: TGTGCCAGCAGTTACGAAATAGGACACCCGAACACTGAAGCTTTCTTT. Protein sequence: CASSYEIGHPNTEAFF.

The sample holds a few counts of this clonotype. Here the CDR3 reads CASSYDRVRNTEAFF. The CDR3 bases are TGCGCCAGCAGCTACGACAGGGTAAGGAACACTGAAGCTTTCTTT. The rearrangement links TRBV5-1 to TRBJ1-1; 7 bases are a match to TRBD1. Germline CDR1 reads SGHRS; CDR2 reads YFSETQ. The CDR3 consists of 15 residues. V was clipped by 3 bases and J by 1 base; unmatched bases: 6.

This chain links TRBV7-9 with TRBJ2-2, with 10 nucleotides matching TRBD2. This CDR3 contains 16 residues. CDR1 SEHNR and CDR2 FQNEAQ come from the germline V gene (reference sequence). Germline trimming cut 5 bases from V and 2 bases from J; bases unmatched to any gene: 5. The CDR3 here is CASSPGLAANTGELFF. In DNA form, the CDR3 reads TGTGCCAGCAGCCCAGGACTAGCGGCTAACACCGGGGAGCTGTTTTTT.

CDR3 protein: CASSSHSSRAGYQETQYF. For the CDR3, the DNA is TGTGCCAGCAGCTCACATAGCTCCAGGGCGGGGTACCAAGAGACCCAGTACTTC. The chain is built from TRBV7-8 and TRBJ2-5; maybe TRBD2 (6 bases). Germline V gives CDR1 SGHVS, CDR2 FQNEAQ. V was cut by 4 bases and J by 0 bases, with 21 bases left in between. The CDR3 is 18 residues long.

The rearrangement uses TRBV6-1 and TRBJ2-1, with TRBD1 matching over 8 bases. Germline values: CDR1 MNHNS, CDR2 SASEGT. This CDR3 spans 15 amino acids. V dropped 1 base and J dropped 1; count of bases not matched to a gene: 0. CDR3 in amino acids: CASSEGTGSYNEQFF. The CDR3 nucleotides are TGTGCCAGCAGTGAAGGGACAGGGTCCTACAATGAGCAGTTCTTC.

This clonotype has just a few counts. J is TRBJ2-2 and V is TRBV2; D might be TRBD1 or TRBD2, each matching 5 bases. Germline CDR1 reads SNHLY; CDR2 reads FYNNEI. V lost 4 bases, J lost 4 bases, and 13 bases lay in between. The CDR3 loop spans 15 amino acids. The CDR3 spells CASSGRGASTGELFF. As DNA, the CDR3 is TGTGCCAGCAGTGGGCGAGGGGCCAGCACCGGGGAGCTGTTTTTT. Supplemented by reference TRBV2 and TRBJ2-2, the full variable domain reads EPEVTQTPSHQVTQMGQEVILRCVPISNHLYFYWYRQILGQKVEFLVSFYNNEISEKSEIFDDQFSVERPDGSNFTLKIRSTKLEDSAMYFCASSGRGASTGELFFGEGSRLTVL.

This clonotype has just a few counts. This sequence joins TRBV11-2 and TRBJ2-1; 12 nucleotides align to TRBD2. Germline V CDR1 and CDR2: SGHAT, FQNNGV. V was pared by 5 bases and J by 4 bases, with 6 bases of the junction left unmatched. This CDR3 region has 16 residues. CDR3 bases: TGTGCCAGCAGCCCAGGTGGGACTAGCGGGTACAATGAGCAGTTCTTC. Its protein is CASSPGGTSGYNEQFF.

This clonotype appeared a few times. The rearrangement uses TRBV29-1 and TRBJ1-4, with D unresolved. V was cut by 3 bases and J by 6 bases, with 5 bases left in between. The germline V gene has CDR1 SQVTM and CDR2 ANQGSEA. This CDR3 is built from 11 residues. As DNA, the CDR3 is TGCAGCGTTGATATCTATGAAAAACTGTTTTTT. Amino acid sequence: CSVDIYEKLFF.

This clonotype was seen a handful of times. Here the CDR3 DNA reads TGTGCCACCAGTCTTGACAGGGGCGGGGAGCTGTTTTTT. Translated, it gives CATSLDRGGELFF. The rearrangement joins TRBV24-1 to TRBJ2-2; 8 bases are a match to TRBD1. Germline loops: CDR1 KGHDR, CDR2 SFDVKD. Trimming at V came to 6 bases and at J to 7 bases, leaving 3 bases not matched to a gene. This CDR3 has 13 amino acids.

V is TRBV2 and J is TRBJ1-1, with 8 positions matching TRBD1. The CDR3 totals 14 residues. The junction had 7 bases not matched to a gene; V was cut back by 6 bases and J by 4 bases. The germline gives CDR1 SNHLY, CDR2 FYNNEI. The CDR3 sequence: CASRMDRVGTEAFF. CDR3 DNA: TGTGCCAGCAGGATGGACAGGGTTGGCACTGAAGCTTTCTTT.

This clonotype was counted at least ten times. The DNA of the CDR3 is TGTGCCAGCAGTTTATCGGGGACAGGGGACACTGAAGCTTTCTTT. It is translated as CASSLSGTGDTEAFF. The chain uses TRBV27 and TRBJ1-1, with 10 bases matching TRBD1. Germline V gives CDR1 MNHEY, CDR2 SMNVEV (reference sequence). Losses at the gene ends were 0 bases for V and 3 bases for J; bases not matched to a gene: 1. The CDR3 covers 15 residues.

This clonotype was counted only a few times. In DNA form, the CDR3 reads TGTGCCAGCATCGGCGGGAGAACCGGGGAGCTGTTTTTT. This gives the protein CASIGGRTGELFF. The rearrangement links TRBV3-1 to TRBJ2-2, with 7 bases fitting TRBD2. With V trimmed by 7 bases and J by 5 bases, 4 bases remained unmatched. The length of the CDR3 is 13 residues. CDR1 LGHDT and CDR2 YNNKEL come from the germline V gene (reference sequence). The variable domain in full, completed from reference TRBV3-1 and TRBJ2-2, reads DTAVSQTPKYLVTQMGNDKSIKCEQNLGHDTMYWYKQDSKKFLKIMFSYNNKELIINETVPNRFSPKSPDKAHLNLHINSLELGDSAVYFCASIGGRTGELFFGEGSRLTVL.

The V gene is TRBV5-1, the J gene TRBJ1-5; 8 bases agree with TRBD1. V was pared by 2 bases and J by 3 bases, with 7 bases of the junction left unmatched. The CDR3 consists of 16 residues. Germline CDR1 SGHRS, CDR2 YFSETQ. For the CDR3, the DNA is TGCGCCAGCAGCTTAACAGGGGGGATAGACAATCAGCCCCAGCATTTT. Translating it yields CASSLTGGIDNQPQHF.

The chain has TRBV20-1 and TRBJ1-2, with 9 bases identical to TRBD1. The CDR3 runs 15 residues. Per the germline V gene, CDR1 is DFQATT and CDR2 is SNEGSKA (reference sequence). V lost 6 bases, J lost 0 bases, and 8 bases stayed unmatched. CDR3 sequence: CSATDRGEANYGYTF. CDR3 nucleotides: TGCAGTGCAACGGACAGGGGAGAAGCTAACTATGGCTACACCTTC.

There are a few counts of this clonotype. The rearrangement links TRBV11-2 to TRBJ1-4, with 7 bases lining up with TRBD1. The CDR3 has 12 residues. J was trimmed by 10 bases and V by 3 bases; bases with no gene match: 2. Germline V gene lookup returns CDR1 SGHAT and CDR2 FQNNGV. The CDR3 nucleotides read TGTGCCAGCAGCTTCCGACAGGGAAAACTGTTTTTT. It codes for CASSFRQGKLFF.

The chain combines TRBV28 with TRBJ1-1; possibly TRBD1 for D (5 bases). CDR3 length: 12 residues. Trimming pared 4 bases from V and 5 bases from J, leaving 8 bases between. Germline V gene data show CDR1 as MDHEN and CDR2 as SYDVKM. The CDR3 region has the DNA TGTGCCAGCAGTTCGGGGGATACTGAAGCTTTCTTT. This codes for CASSSGDTEAFF.